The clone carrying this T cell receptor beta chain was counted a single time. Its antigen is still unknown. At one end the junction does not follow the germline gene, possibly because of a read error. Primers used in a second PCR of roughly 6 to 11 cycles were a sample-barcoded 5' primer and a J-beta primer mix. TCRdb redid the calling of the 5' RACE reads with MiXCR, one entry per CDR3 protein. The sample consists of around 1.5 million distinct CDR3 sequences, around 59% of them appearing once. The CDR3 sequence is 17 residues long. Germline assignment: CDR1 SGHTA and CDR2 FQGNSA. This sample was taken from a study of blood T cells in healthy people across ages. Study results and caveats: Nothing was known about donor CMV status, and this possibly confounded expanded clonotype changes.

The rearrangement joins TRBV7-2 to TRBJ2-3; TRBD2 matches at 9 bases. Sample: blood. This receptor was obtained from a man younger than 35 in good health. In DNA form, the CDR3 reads TGTGCCAGCAGCTTGGTCACTAGCGGGCTTAGCACAGGTACGCAGTATTTT. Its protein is CASSLVTSGLSTGTQYF.